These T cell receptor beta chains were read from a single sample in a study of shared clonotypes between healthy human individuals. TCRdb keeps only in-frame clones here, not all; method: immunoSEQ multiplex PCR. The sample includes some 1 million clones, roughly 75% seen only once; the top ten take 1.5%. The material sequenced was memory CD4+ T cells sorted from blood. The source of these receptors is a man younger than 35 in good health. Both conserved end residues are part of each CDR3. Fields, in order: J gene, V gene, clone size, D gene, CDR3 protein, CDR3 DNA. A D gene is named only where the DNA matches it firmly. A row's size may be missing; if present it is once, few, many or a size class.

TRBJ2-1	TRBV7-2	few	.	CASSFLSGNNEQFF	TGTGCCAGCAGCTTTTTGAGCGGAAACAATGAGCAGTTCTTC
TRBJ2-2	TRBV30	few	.	CAWSRNTGELFF	TGTGCCTGGAGTAGGAACACCGGGGAGCTGTTTTTT
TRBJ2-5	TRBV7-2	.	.	CASSLAPQETQYF	TGTGCCAGCAGCTTAGCCCCTCAAGAGACCCAGTACTTC
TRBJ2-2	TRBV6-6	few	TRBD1	CASSYSTGGTGELFF	TGTGCCAGCAGTTACTCGACAGGGGGAACCGGGGAGCTGTTTTTT
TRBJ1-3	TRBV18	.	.	CASSPNVGGPGNTIYF	TGTGCCAGCTCGCCCAACGTGGGGGGGCCTGGAAACACCATATATTTT
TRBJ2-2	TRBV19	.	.	CASSSRGAGELFF	TGTGCCAGTAGTTCCAGGGGGGCCGGGGAGCTGTTTTTT
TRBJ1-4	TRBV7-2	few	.	CASSSQGTNEKLFF	TGTGCCAGCAGCTCGCAGGGAACTAATGAAAAACTGTTTTTT
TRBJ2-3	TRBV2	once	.	CASSDKAPPDTQYF	TGTGCCAGCAGTGATAAGGCGCCGCCAGATACGCAGTATTTT
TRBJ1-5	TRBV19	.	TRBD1	CASSILATGRDQPQHF	TGTGCCAGTAGTATCTTGGCGACAGGGAGGGATCAGCCCCAGCATTTT
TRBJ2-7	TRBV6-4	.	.	CASSDSGYEQYF	TGTGCCAGCAGTGATAGTGGGTACGAGCAGTACTTC
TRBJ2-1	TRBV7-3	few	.	CASSLLGEGEQFF	TGTGCCAGCAGCTTATTGGGGGAAGGTGAGCAGTTCTTC
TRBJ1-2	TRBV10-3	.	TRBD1	CAISESDRSYGYTF	TGTGCCATCAGTGAGTCGGACAGGAGCTATGGCTACACCTTC
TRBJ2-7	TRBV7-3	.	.	CASSFRDTRRYEQYF	TGTGCCAGCAGTTTTCGGGACACCCGTCGGTACGAGCAGTACTTC
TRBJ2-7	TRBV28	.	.	CASSSPTVPRPYEQYF	TGTGCCAGCAGTTCACCGACAGTTCCCAGACCCTACGAGCAGTACTTC
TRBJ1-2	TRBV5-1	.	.	CASSLVTVRDNYGYTF	TGCGCCAGCAGCTTGGTGACAGTACGGGATAACTATGGCTACACCTTC
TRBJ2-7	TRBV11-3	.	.	CASSLVIREQYF	TGTGCCAGCAGCTTAGTTATCCGGGAGCAGTACTTC
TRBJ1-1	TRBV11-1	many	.	CASSRRTSNTEAFF	TGTGCCAGCAGCCGCCGGACCTCGAACACTGAAGCTTTCTTT
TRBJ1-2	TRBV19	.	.	CAGRGSYGYTF	TGTGCCGGGCGGGGATCCTATGGCTACACCTTC
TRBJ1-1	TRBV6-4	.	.	CASSSQTDTEAFF	TGTGCCAGCAGTTCCCAGACGGACACTGAAGCTTTCTTT
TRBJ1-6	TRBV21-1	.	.	CASGRLGAGSPLHF	TGTGCCAGCGGGCGCCTAGGGGCAGGTTCACCCCTCCACTTT
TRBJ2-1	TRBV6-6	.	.	CASSGGAGLVF	TGTGCCAGCAGTGGAGGGGCAGGGCTAGTCTTC
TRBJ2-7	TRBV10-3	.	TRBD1	CAIREDRGAYEQYF	TGTGCCATCAGGGAGGACAGGGGTGCCTACGAGCAGTACTTC
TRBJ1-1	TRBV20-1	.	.	CRGGGPTEAFF	TGCCGGGGTGGAGGGCCGACTGAAGCTTTCTTT
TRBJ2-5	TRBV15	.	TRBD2	CATSSGGGNLETQYF	TGTGCCACCAGCAGTGGGGGGGGGAACCTAGAGACCCAGTACTTC
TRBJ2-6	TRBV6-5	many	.	CASSPYNAGANVLTF	TGTGCCAGCAGTCCCTATAACGCTGGGGCCAACGTCCTGACTTTC
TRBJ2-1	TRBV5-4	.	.	CASSPSRGYNEQFF	TGTGCCAGCAGCCCCTCCCGCGGGTACAATGAGCAGTTCTTC
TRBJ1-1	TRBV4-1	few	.	CASSQLAGLEEAFF	TGCGCCAGCAGCCAATTAGCGGGGCTGGAAGAAGCTTTCTTT
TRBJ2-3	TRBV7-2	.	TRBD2	CASSLAPSGKSTDTQYF	TGTGCCAGCAGCTTAGCACCTAGCGGGAAAAGCACAGATACGCAGTATTTT
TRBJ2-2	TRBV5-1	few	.	CASSLDPGGTGELFF	TGCGCCAGCAGCTTGGACCCCGGAGGTACCGGGGAGCTGTTTTTT
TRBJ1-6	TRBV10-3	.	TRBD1	CANSGTDNSPLHF	TGTGCCAACTCCGGGACAGATAATTCACCCCTCCACTTT
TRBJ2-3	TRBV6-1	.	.	CASSEAPTDTQYF	TGTGCCAGCAGTGAAGCCCCCACAGATACGCAGTATTTT
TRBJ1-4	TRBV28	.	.	CASSFASVATPTNEKLFF	TGTGCCAGCAGTTTCGCCTCAGTGGCGACTCCAACTAATGAAAAACTGTTTTTT
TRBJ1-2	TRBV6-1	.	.	CASERGDNYGYTF	TGTGCCAGCGAGAGGGGAGATAACTATGGCTACACCTTC
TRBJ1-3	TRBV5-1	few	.	CASSLGGPGNTIYF	TGCGCCAGCAGCTTGGGAGGGCCGGGAAACACCATATATTTT
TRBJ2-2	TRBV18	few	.	CASSPPRQVIGELFF	TGTGCCAGCTCACCACCCCGGCAGGTCATCGGGGAGCTGTTTTTT
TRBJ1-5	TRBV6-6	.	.	CASRVTRYSNQPQHF	TGTGCCAGCAGAGTGACACGGTATAGCAATCAGCCCCAGCATTTT
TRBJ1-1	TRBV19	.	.	CASSIGALNTEAFF	TGTGCCAGTAGTATCGGGGCCTTGAACACTGAAGCTTTCTTT
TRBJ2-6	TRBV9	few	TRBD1	CASMSSYRDRSYSGANVLTF	TGTGCCAGCATGAGTAGTTACCGGGACAGGTCCTACTCTGGGGCCAACGTCCTGACTTTC
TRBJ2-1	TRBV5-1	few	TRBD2	CASSLTSGGSYNEQFF	TGCGCCAGCAGCCTGACTAGCGGGGGCTCCTACAATGAGCAGTTCTTC
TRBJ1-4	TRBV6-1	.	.	CASSGRYNEKLFF	TGTGCCAGCAGTGGCCGTTATAACGAAAAACTGTTTTTT
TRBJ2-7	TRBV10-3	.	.	CAISEGPGDDEQYF	TGTGCCATCAGTGAGGGCCCAGGAGATGACGAGCAGTACTTC
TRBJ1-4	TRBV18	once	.	CASSPAGRGPTNEKLFF	TGTGCCAGCTCACCAGCAGGGAGGGGCCCAACTAATGAAAAACTGTTTTTT
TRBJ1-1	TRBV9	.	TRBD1	CASSPGQGRVANTEAFF	TGTGCCAGCAGCCCGGGACAGGGAAGGGTAGCGAACACTGAAGCTTTCTTT
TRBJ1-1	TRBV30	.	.	CAWSLQGTEAFF	TGTGCCTGGAGCCTCCAGGGCACTGAAGCTTTCTTT
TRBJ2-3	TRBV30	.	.	CAWTGSSDTQYF	TGTGCCTGGACTGGTTCTAGCGATACGCAGTATTTT
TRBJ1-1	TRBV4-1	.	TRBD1	CASSQAGGNPEAFF	TGCGCCAGCAGCCAAGCAGGGGGTAACCCTGAAGCTTTCTTT
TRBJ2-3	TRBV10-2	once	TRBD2	CASSVGAGGNTDTQYF	TGCGCCAGCAGTGTAGGAGCGGGGGGAAACACAGATACGCAGTATTTT
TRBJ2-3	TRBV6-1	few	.	CASSQYILPDTQYF	TGTGCCAGCAGCCAATATATACTGCCAGATACGCAGTATTTT
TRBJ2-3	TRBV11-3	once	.	CAGPSTDTQYF	TGTGCCGGACCTAGCACAGATACGCAGTATTTT
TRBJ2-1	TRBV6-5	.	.	CASEGSYNEQFF	TGTGCCAGCGAGGGCTCCTACAATGAGCAGTTCTTC
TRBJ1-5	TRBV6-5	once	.	CASSYRDGRNQPQHF	TGTGCCAGCAGTTATCGGGACGGCCGCAATCAGCCCCAGCATTTT
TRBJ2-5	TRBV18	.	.	CASSPLATMAETQYF	TGTGCCAGCTCACCACTGGCAACAATGGCAGAGACCCAGTACTTC
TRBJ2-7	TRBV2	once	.	CASRAGRGAYEQYF	TGTGCCAGCAGGGCCGGGCGGGGAGCCTACGAGCAGTACTTC
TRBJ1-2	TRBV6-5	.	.	CASSRGQINGYTF	TGTGCCAGCAGTCGTGGACAAATAAATGGCTACACCTTC
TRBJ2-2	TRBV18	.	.	CASSRDANTGELFF	TGTGCCAGCTCAAGGGACGCGAACACCGGGGAGCTGTTTTTT
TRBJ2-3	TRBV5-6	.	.	CASSLRPKANTDTQYF	TGTGCCAGCAGCTTGCGACCTAAAGCAAACACAGATACGCAGTATTTT
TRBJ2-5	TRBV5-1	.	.	CASSSGQIQETQYF	TGCGCCAGCAGCTCTGGACAGATACAAGAGACCCAGTACTTC